This TCR beta chain was recorded in a study of CD8 T cells in Susac syndrome (dated by TCRdb to between 2019 and 2020). As for the study more broadly: Of the Susac syndrome patients who were sequenced, 5 or 6 had clinically active disease and about 8 were in clinical remission. At the time of blood withdrawal, Susac syndrome patients were either therapy-naive, taking corticosteroids (with some also receiving IVIg), or on IVIg alone. The study used repertoire sequencing to test whether antigen drove CD8+ T cell activation and differentiation in Susac syndrome. On the study overall, not on this receptor specifically: No clonal expansion was detected in the CD4+ T cell repertoire of Susac syndrome patients. The study acknowledged that relatively few individuals were included in the TCR sequencing and HLA analysis.

Concerning this clonotype itself: The antigen it recognizes is unknown. No per-base quality is available; no much larger clone lies one base away.

Peripheral blood CD8+ and CD4+ T cells from healthy donors, Susac syndrome patients and multiple sclerosis patients were profiled using high-throughput TCR beta sequencing. Susac syndrome patients met recently defined diagnostic criteria for definite or probable disease. CD8+ TEMRA cells were enriched by FACS, while bulk CD8+ and CD4+ T cells were purified by magnetic negative isolation. Blood was drawn into EDTA tubes, processed within 24 hours, and PBMCs were isolated by density gradient centrifugation. PBMCs destined for TCR sequencing were cryopreserved in liquid nitrogen and later thawed in a 37 °C water bath. Purity of sorted or isolated CD4+, CD8+ and CD8+ TEMRA cells was at least 90%. V trim: 8 bases; J trim: 1 base; unmatched bases: 8. The CDR3, cysteine through phenylalanine, is 15 amino acids long. Only the CDR3 DNA stays, 45 bases, in frame from base 1. CDR1 and CDR2 are read off the germline V gene as MDHEN and SYDVKM.

RNA was extracted using the RNeasy kit, and roughly 0.5 to 1 microgram was reverse transcribed with random hexamers. The immunoSEQ multiplex PCR assay, which covers 54 Vbeta and 13 Jbeta segments, was used to amplify TCR beta CDR3 regions. PCR amplification bias was corrected using a synthetic template baseline for primer optimization and computational correction. As for the original processing: Only productive sequences were kept, with reads annotated to V, D and J genes according to IMGT and analyzed in immunoSEQ Analyzer. Clonality was computed as one minus Shannon entropy normalized by log2 of the number of productive unique sequences. For each patient and control, public and private clones were evaluated within the 100 most prevalent clones. Susac-specific clones were defined as absent from healthy and MS cohorts, 850 to 1,300 published viral clones and other ImmuneACCESS disease sequences. TCRdb reprocessed the public reads (quality trimming at Q25 with fastp, clone calling with MiXCR) and kept in-frame beta chains. Every CDR3 protein is listed once, alongside the most common genes and DNA of its rows. TCRdb assigned the V and J calls; the authors' analysis was not used. This sample gives 67,000 or so distinct CDR3 sequences in total; roughly 93% of them show up just once. The ten largest clones take up around 0.15% of the sample.

Material for sequencing was CD4+ T cells from PBMCs. Recombination linked TRBV28 to TRBJ2-3, and 8 junctional nucleotides match TRBD1. The TCR was taken from a human donor with Susac syndrome. The CDR3 reads CASGALDRGTDTQYF. The DNA reads TGTGCCAGCGGGGCCCTGGACAGGGGCACAGATACGCAGTATTTT.